The source of this T cell receptor (beta chain) is a study of T cells after posttransplantation cyclophosphamide. Trimming removed 0 bases from V and 1 base from J; junction bases left unmatched: 8. CDR3 length equals 18 residues. Germline CDR1 reads MGHRA; CDR2 reads YSYEKL. This clone came up a few times. Antigen unknown. Produced via immunoSEQ multiplex PCR; TCRdb's table is partial and in-frame only. The profile covers some 4,300 clones, with around 66% appearing a single time and about 16% taken by the ten largest. General study results and limits: Later post-transplant blood repertoires were often dominated by donor CD8+ memory clones.

The receptor's source is a woman aged 55-70 years in good health, CMV-negative, and a related stem cell transplant donor. This chain joins TRBV4-1 and TRBJ2-3, with TRBD2 identical over 9 bases. Sequenced sample: memory CD8+ T cells sorted from blood. As DNA, the CDR3 is TGCGCCAGCAGCCAAGAAGCAAGCGGGGGGCTCCGCACAGATACGCAGTATTTT. This sequence encodes CASSQEASGGLRTDTQYF.